A single T cell receptor (beta chain) is shown here with its context. Its cognate antigen is unknown. Looked up from germline, CDR1 is MNHEY and CDR2 is SVGAGI. V lost 6 bases and J lost 5; bases outside the gene matches: 7. This CDR3 comprises 15 residues. This sample is drawn from a study of cytomegalovirus exposure and HLA in healthy donors. 13 Jbeta primers and 60 Vbeta primers were used for the PCR. Only in-frame clones appear in the TCRdb table, and some are missing; sequencing was by immunoSEQ multiplex PCR. The table has some 120,000 clones, 73% seen once. Whole-study results and caveats: Common viral pathogens were later found to be apparently linked to several of the most significant clusters.

J is TRBJ1-6 and V is TRBV6-5; 7 nucleotides line up with TRBD1. The receptor was derived from a woman between 40 and 50 years old in good health and CMV-seropositive. Sequencing was performed on PBMCs. CDR3 amino acids: CASRPPGQNNSPLHF. The CDR3 nucleotides read TGTGCCAGCAGACCGCCGGGACAGAATAATTCACCCCTCCACTTT.